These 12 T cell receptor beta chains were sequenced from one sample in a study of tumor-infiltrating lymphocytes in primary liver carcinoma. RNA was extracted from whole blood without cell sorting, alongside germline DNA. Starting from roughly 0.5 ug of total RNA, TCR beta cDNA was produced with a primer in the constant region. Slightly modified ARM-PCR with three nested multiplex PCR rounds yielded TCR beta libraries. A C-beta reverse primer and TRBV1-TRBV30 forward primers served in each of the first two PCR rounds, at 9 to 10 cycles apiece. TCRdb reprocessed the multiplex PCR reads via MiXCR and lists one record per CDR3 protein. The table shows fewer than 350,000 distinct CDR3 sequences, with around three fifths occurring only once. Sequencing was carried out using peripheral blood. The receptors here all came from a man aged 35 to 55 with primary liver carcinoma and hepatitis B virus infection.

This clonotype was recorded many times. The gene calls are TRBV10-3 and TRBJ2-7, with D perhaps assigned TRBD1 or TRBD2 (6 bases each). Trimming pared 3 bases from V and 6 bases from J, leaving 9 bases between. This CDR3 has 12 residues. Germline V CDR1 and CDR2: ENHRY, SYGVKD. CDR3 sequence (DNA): TGTGCCATCAGTGAAGGGGGGATCGAGCAGTACTTC. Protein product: CAISEGGIEQYF.

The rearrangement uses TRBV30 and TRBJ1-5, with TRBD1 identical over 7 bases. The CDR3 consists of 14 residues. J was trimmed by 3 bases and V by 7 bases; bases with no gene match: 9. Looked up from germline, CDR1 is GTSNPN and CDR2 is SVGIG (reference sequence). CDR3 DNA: TGTGCCTCCAGGACAGGAGGAGTCAATCAGCCCCAGCATTTT. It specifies CASRTGGVNQPQHF. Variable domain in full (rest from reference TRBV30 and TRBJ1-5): SQTIHQWPATLVQPVGSPLSLECTVEGTSNPNLYWYRQAAGRGLQLLFYSVGIGQISSEVPQNLSASRPQDRQFILSSKKLLLSDSGFYLCASRTGGVNQPQHFGDGTRLSIL.

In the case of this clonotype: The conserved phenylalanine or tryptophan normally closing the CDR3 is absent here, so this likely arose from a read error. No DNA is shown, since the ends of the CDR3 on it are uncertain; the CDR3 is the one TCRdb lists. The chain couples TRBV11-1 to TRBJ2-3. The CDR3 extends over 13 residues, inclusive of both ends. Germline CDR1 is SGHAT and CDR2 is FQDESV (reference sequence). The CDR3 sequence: CASSSIRTDTQCS.

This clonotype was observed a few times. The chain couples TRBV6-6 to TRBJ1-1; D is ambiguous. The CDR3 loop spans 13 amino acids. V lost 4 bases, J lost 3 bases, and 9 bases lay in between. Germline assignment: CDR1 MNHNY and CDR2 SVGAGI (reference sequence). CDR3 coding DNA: TGTGCCAGCAGTTCTTACCGGGACACTGAAGCTTTCTTT. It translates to CASSSYRDTEAFF.

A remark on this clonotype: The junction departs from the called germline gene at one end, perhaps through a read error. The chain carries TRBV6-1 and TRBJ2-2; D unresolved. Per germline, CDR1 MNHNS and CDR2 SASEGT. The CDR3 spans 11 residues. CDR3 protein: CVSTEAWELFF. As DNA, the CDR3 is TGTGTCAGCACCGAAGCCTGGGAGCTGTTTTTT.

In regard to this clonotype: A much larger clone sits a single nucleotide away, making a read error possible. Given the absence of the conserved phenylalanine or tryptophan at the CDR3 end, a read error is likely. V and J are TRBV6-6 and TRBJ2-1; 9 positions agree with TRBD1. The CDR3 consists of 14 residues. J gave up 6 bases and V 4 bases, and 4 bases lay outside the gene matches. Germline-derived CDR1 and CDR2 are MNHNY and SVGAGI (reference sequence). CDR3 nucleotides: TGTGCCAGCAGTTTGGACAGGGGTAGCAATGAGCAGTTCATC. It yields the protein CASSLDRGSNEQFI.

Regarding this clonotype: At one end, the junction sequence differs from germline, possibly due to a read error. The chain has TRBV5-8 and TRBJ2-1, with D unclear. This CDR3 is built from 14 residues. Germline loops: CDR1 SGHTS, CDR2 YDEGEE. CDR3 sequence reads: CASNLGSIGNEQFF. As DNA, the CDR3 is TGCGCCAGCAACTTGGGGTCCATAGGGAATGAGCAGTTCTTC.

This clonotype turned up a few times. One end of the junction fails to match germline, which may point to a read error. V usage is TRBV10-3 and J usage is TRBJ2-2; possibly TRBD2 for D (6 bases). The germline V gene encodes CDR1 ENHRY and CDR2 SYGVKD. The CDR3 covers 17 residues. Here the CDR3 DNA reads TGTGCCACGACGGCGGTATCGGGAGCCGAGAACATCGGGGAGCTGTTTTTT. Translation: CATTAVSGAENIGELFF.

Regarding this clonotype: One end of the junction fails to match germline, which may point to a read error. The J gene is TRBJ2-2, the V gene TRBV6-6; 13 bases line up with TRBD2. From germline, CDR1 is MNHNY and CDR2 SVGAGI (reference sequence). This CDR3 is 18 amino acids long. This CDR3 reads CASTMFGTSGANIGELFF. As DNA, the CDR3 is TGTGCCAGCACTATGTTCGGGACTAGCGGGGCGAACATCGGGGAGCTGTTTTTT.

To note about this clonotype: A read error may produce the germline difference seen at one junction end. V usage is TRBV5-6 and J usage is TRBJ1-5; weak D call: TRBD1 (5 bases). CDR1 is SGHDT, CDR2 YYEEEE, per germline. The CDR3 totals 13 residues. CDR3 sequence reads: CASSSGVNQPQHF. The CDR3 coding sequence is TGTGCCAGCAGCTCGGGGGTCAATCAGCCACAGCATTTT.

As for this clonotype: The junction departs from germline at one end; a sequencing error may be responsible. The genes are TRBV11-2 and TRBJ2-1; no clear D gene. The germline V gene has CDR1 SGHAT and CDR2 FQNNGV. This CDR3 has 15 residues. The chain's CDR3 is CASTIDLSSYNEHFF. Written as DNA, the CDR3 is TGTGCCAGTACCATAGACTTGAGCTCCTACAATGAGCATTTCTTC. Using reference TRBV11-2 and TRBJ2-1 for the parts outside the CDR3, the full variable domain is EAGVAQSPRYKIIEKRQSVAFWCNPISGHATLYWYQQILGQGPKLLIQFQNNGVVDDSQLPKDRFSAERLKGVDSTLKIQPAKLEDSAVYLCASTIDLSSYNEHFFGPGTRLTVL.

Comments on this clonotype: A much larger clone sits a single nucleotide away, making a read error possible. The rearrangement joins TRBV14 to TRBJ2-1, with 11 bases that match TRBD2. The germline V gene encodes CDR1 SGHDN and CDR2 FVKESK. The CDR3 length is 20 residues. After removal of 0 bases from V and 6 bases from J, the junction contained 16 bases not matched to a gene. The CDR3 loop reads CASSQEHYSGRALLSNEQFF. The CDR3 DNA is TGTGCCAGCAGCCAAGAGCACTATAGCGGGAGGGCCCTGTTGAGCAATGAGCAGTTCTTC.